The 25 T cell receptor beta chains listed next were all sequenced from one sample in a study of shared clonotypes between healthy human individuals. The method was immunoSEQ multiplex PCR; TCRdb's version includes in-frame clones alone and lacks a portion of them. The table has some 2.1 million clones, about 95% seen once. The sequencing sample was made of naive CD4+ T cells sorted from blood. Subset reported: CD45RA+ positively selected. The source is a man younger than 35 in good health.

As to this clone: Germline is not matched at one junction end, which may reflect a read error. The V gene is TRBV6-6, the J gene TRBJ2-1, with D hard to call. Germline lookup yields CDR1 MNHNY and CDR2 SVGAGI (reference sequence). CDR3 size: 15 residues. The CDR3 reads CASSFSFGSSNEQFF. In DNA form, the CDR3 reads TGTGCCAGCAGTTTTTCTTTCGGGTCCTCCAATGAGCAGTTCTTC.

A remark on this clone: The sample holds other DNA sequences that translate to the same CDR3. This chain uses TRBV6-5 with TRBJ1-1; D remains unclear. The V and J ends lost 1 base and 1 base respectively, with 7 bases between them. The CDR3 extends over 14 amino acids. Germline lookup yields CDR1 MNHEY and CDR2 SVGAGI. In DNA, the CDR3 is TGTGCCAGCAGTTACTTGGGAGGGAACACTGAAGCTTTCTTT. The encoded protein is CASSYLGGNTEAFF.

This chain links TRBV6-5 with TRBJ1-6, with TRBD1 as a possible D gene (5 bases). The CDR3 runs 13 residues. V was cut by 2 bases and J by 9 bases, with 8 bases left in between. Looked up from germline, CDR1 is MNHEY and CDR2 is SVGAGI. The DNA of the CDR3 is TGTGCCAGCAGTTACGGGCAGGGTTCACCCCTCCACTTT. Protein sequence: CASSYGQGSPLHF.

The V call is TRBV19, the J call TRBJ1-1; TRBD1 aligns across 9 bases. V dropped 9 bases and J dropped 3; count of bases not matched to a gene: 8. Germline CDR1 and CDR2: LNHDA and SQIVND (reference sequence). The CDR3 extends over 14 amino acids. Here the CDR3 reads CASTPGQGYTEAFF. CDR3 nucleotides: TGTGCCAGCACCCCGGGACAGGGTTACACTGAAGCTTTCTTT.

The chain combines TRBV25-1 with TRBJ2-1, with TRBD2 matching 8 bases. V dropped 1 base and J dropped 2; count of bases not matched to a gene: 7. CDR3 length: 17 amino acids. The germline CDR1 and CDR2 sequences are MGHDK and SYGVNS. CDR3 region: CASSESRSGGTYNEQFF. The CDR3, as DNA: TGTGCCAGCAGTGAATCCAGGAGCGGGGGCACCTACAATGAGCAGTTCTTC.

This chain connects TRBV6-5 to TRBJ1-4, with 7 bases aligning to TRBD1. Trimming took 5 bases from V and 8 from J; bases not matched to a gene: 8. This CDR3 is 14 amino acids long. Germline V CDR1 and CDR2: MNHEY, SVGAGI. CDR3 protein: CASSRRGGREKLFF. The CDR3 DNA reads as TGTGCCAGCAGTCGCAGGGGGGGGAGAGAAAAACTGTTTTTT.

The J gene is TRBJ2-1, the V gene TRBV7-2; no definite D call. Looked up from germline, CDR1 is SGHTA and CDR2 is FQGNSA. This CDR3 contains 16 residues. Trimming pared 1 base from V and 10 bases from J, leaving 20 bases between. The CDR3 here is CASSLEFGRPLLEQFF. The DNA of the CDR3 is TGTGCCAGCAGCTTAGAGTTTGGACGGCCGCTCTTGGAGCAGTTCTTC. Together with reference TRBV7-2 and TRBJ2-1, the CDR3 gives the full variable domain: GAGVSQSPSNKVTEKGKDVELRCDPISGHTALYWYRQSLGQGLEFLIYFQGNSAPDKSGLPSDRFSAERTGGSVSTLTIQRTQQEDSAVYLCASSLEFGRPLLEQFFGPGTRLTVL.

V is TRBV5-1 and J is TRBJ2-7; D is ambiguous. V was trimmed by 2 bases and J by 2 bases, leaving 20 bases between them. This CDR3 region has 17 residues. Germline V lookup: CDR1 SGHRS, CDR2 YFSETQ. The CDR3 spells CASSFSRLPAAPYEQYF. The CDR3 DNA reads TGCGCCAGCAGCTTCAGCCGCTTACCCGCCGCTCCCTACGAGCAGTACTTC.

The rearrangement uses TRBV11-2 and TRBJ2-5, with 8 bases identical to TRBD1. The V segment lost 1 base and the J segment 5 bases; nucleotides outside the gene matches: 9. CDR1 and CDR2 (germline): SGHAT, FQNNGV. The CDR3 totals 16 residues. In nucleotides, the CDR3 is TGTGCCAGCAGCTTAGTAGGGCGGCAGGGGGCCGAGACCCAGTACTTC. This translates into CASSLVGRQGAETQYF.

The J gene is TRBJ2-3, the V gene TRBV5-3, with 11 bases lining up with TRBD2. TRBV5-3 carries the ORF label, with uncertain function. V lost 4 bases to trimming and J lost 1 base; unmatched junction nucleotides: 14. The CDR3 length is 19 residues. The CDR3 loop reads CARSRRRGPLAGGTDTQYF. The CDR3 DNA sequence: TGTGCCAGAAGCAGGAGAAGGGGACCACTAGCGGGGGGCACAGATACGCAGTATTTT.

The V and J genes are TRBV27 and TRBJ1-3; D unclear. V lost 5 bases and J lost 7, with 15 bases in between. The CDR3 sequence is 14 residues long. Germline CDR1 and CDR2: MNHEY and SMNVEV (reference sequence). CDR3 in amino acids: CASSNGPSLNTIYF. The CDR3 bases are TGTGCCAGCAGTAACGGACCGTCCCTCAACACCATATATTTT.

V usage is TRBV2 and J usage is TRBJ1-2; D unclear. This CDR3 spans 13 amino acids. In germline, CDR1 is SNHLY, CDR2 FYNNEI. With 5 bases removed from V and 4 bases from J, the gap between germline ends came to 11 bases. CDR3 region: CASSRTATYGYTF. The CDR3 bases are TGTGCCAGCAGTAGGACCGCTACCTATGGCTACACCTTC.

V is TRBV5-4 and J is TRBJ2-5; 14 bases fit TRBD2. The CDR3 runs 15 residues. The germline CDR1 and CDR2 sequences are SGHNT and YYREEE (reference sequence). V shed 4 bases, J shed 5 bases, and the junction held 4 bases outside the gene matches. CDR3 in DNA: TGTGCCAGCAGCCTTCGGACTAGCGGGGGGGAGACCCAGTACTTC. Translated, it gives CASSLRTSGGETQYF.

This chain connects TRBV5-1 to TRBJ2-1, with D possibly TRBD2 on 6 matching bases. Germline CDR1 reads SGHRS; CDR2 reads YFSETQ. This CDR3 spans 13 amino acids. V shed 7 bases and J shed 8 bases, with 16 bases lying between them. The CDR3 spells CASLSGVADEQFF. The CDR3 bases are TGCGCCAGCCTATCGGGGGTTGCGGATGAGCAGTTCTTC.

The chain has TRBV28 and TRBJ2-2, with 7 nucleotides matching TRBD1. V shed 6 bases and J 6 bases; nucleotides not matched to a gene: 7. The CDR3 is made up of 14 amino acids. Germline CDR1 and CDR2: MDHEN and SYDVKM. For the CDR3, the DNA is TGTGCCAGCAGGGGACAGCCCTACGCCGGGGAGCTGTTTTTT. This gives the protein CASRGQPYAGELFF.

This clone was counted a single time. The chain carries TRBV5-6 and TRBJ1-3, with D uncertain. The CDR3 has 14 amino acids. The ends were cut back, 2 bases at V and 0 bases at J, with 6 bases in the middle. Germline loops: CDR1 SGHDT, CDR2 YYEEEE. CDR3 sequence reads: CASSFEPSGNTIYF. The DNA of the CDR3 is TGTGCCAGCAGCTTCGAACCCTCTGGAAACACCATATATTTT.

The J gene is TRBJ2-1, the V gene TRBV6-5; TRBD1 matches at 9 bases. The junction had 7 bases not matched to a gene; V was cut back by 0 bases and J by 7 bases. This CDR3 is built from 16 residues. Looked up from germline, CDR1 is MNHEY and CDR2 is SVGAGI. The CDR3 here is CASSYSTGQGSNEQFF. The DNA of the CDR3 is TGTGCCAGCAGTTACTCGACGGGACAGGGATCGAATGAGCAGTTCTTC.

The chain is built from TRBV10-3 and TRBJ2-3; D perhaps matches TRBD1 (5 bases). Looked up from germline, CDR1 is ENHRY and CDR2 is SYGVKD. CDR3 length: 13 amino acids. With 9 bases removed from V and 4 bases from J, the gap between germline ends came to 14 bases. The CDR3 nucleotides are TGTGCCATGCAGGGTAATGGCGCAGATACGCAGTATTTT. Its protein product is CAMQGNGADTQYF.

The chain uses TRBV14 and TRBJ2-1; D remains unclear. CDR1 and CDR2 (germline): SGHDN, FVKESK. V lost 2 bases, J lost 13 bases, and 12 bases lay in between. This CDR3 has 12 residues. The CDR3 spells CASSQYDQPQFF. The CDR3 nucleotides are TGTGCCAGCAGCCAATACGACCAGCCTCAGTTCTTC. Full variable domain (rest looked up from reference TRBV14 and TRBJ2-1): EAGVTQFPSHSVIEKGQTVTLRCDPISGHDNLYWYRRVMGKEIKFLLHFVKESKQDESGMPNNRFLAERTGGTYSTLKVQPAELEDSGVYFCASSQYDQPQFFGPGTRLTVL.

This clone was detected once. The sample contains more than one DNA sequence encoding this CDR3. V gene TRBV6-1 combines with J gene TRBJ1-5; TRBD1 aligns across 7 bases. The ends lost 2 bases at V and 2 bases at J; junction bases unmatched: 3. CDR3 length equals 15 residues. Germline V gene data show CDR1 as MNHNS and CDR2 as SASEGT. Here the CDR3 reads CASSENRGGNQPQHF. As DNA, the CDR3 is TGTGCCAGCAGTGAAAACAGGGGTGGCAATCAGCCCCAGCATTTT.

The chain is built from TRBV4-1 and TRBJ1-6; D is possibly TRBD1 (5 bases). CDR3 length equals 14 residues. V dropped 1 base and J dropped 6 bases, with 7 bases sitting between them. Germline-derived CDR1 and CDR2 are MGHRA and YSYEKL. For the CDR3, the DNA is TGCGCCAGCAGCCAAGCAGGGAGTAATTCACCCCTCCACTTT. It is translated as CASSQAGSNSPLHF.

The chain employs TRBV19 and TRBJ2-7, with 7 bases aligning to TRBD1. CDR3 length equals 15 residues. The germline CDR1 and CDR2 sequences are LNHDA and SQIVND (reference sequence). V gave up 3 bases and J gave up 2 bases; unmatched junction bases: 7. CDR3 sequence: CASSMVGTDTYEQYF. CDR3 nucleotides: TGTGCCAGTAGTATGGTCGGGACAGACACCTACGAGCAGTACTTC.

This chain uses TRBV5-7 with TRBJ1-4; D gene unclear. TRBV5-7 is treated as an ORF (open reading frame) with a function not yet certain. V shed 5 bases and J shed 0 bases, with 20 bases lying between them. CDR3 size: 18 residues. For the CDR3, the DNA is TGTGCCAGCAGTCTCAGGTTCGGGGAGATTGCAACTAATGAAAAACTGTTTTTT. Its protein product is CASSLRFGEIATNEKLFF.

The chain couples TRBV28 to TRBJ2-7, with no clear D. V lost 5 bases, J lost 4 bases, and 15 bases lay in between. This CDR3 spans 14 amino acids. The germline gives CDR1 MDHEN, CDR2 SYDVKM. CDR3 sequence (DNA): TGTGCCAGCAGTCTCGTCTATAAGTCGTACGAGCAGTACTTC. This codes for CASSLVYKSYEQYF.

The genes are TRBV19 and TRBJ2-2, with 9 bases identical to TRBD1. V lost 2 bases and J lost 6; bases outside the gene matches: 4. The CDR3 loop spans 15 amino acids. Per the germline V gene, CDR1 is LNHDA and CDR2 is SQIVND (reference sequence). The CDR3 region is CASSIRDRDAGELFF. CDR3 coding DNA: TGTGCCAGTAGTATAAGGGACAGGGACGCCGGGGAGCTGTTTTTT.